This TCR beta chain was captured in a study of T cells after somatic rescue of genetic block (dated by TCRdb to about 2020). Notes on the research overall: The study assessed how robust, over the long term, a T-cell system was when the system had developed through somatic rescue of a genetic block in T-cell development.

This clone was picked up a small number of times. Its antigen remains unidentified. No much larger clonotype is one base removed from it; base qualities were not supplied. Library generation was performed with the immunoSEQ multiplex PCR assay. Here the immuneACCESS table is served through TCRdb, limited to in-frame sequences with V and J called. Missing clones are a known gap in these copies; in checked studies unresolved V genes cover under half, and the rest lacks a known reason. Recorded for this sample are around 67,000 clones; approximately 90% of them occurred a single time. Of the sample, around 3% falls within the top ten clones. CDR1 and CDR2, looked up from the germline V gene, are SGHAT and FQNNGV. Its CDR3 holds 16 amino acids, cysteine through phenylalanine. Solely the CDR3 DNA is kept, with 48 bases framed from the first base. V was cut back by 5 bases and J by 10 bases, leaving a gap of 24 bases between them.

The sample comprised peripheral blood mononuclear cells (PBMCs). The sequence came from a man aged 40-49 years. This chain joins TRBV11-2 to TRBJ2-1; perhaps TRBD2 is the D gene, with 6 bases matching. DNA sequence: TGTGCCAGCAGCACCTTGGGGCTTTTATCCAGCGGGGAGCAGTTCTTC. Its protein product is CASSTLGLLSSGEQFF. The variable domain in full, with residues beyond the CDR3 obtained from the reference TRBV11-2 and TRBJ2-1 genes, is EAGVAQSPRYKIIEKRQSVAFWCNPISGHATLYWYQQILGQGPKLLIQFQNNGVVDDSQLPKDRFSAERLKGVDSTLKIQPAKLEDSAVYLCASSTLGLLSSGEQFFGPGTRLTVL.